These 8 T cell receptor beta chains were sequenced from one sample in a study of blood T cells in healthy people across ages. Combining a sample-barcoded 5' primer with a J-beta primer mix, a second PCR ran for roughly 6 to 12 cycles. TCRdb called the 5' RACE reads again in MiXCR, with one record for every CDR3 protein. The sample shows about 1 million distinct CDR3 sequences, roughly 45% of them seen only once. Sequencing input: blood. All receptors derive from a woman aged 60-70 years in good health.

The count of this clonotype is one. V gene TRBV18 combines with J gene TRBJ2-1; D not resolved. This CDR3 has 14 residues. V was trimmed by 2 bases and J by 9 bases, leaving 14 bases between them. Germline V lookup: CDR1 KGHSH, CDR2 LQKENI. The CDR3 reads CASSPGAPIVEQFF. CDR3 DNA: TGTGCCAGCTCACCAGGAGCCCCTATAGTTGAGCAGTTCTTC.

The chain joins TRBV6-1 to TRBJ1-5, with 12 bases lining up with TRBD1. The CDR3 covers 15 residues. V lost 5 bases to trimming and J lost 7 bases; unmatched junction nucleotides: 6. Germline CDR1 is MNHNS and CDR2 is SASEGT. DNA for the CDR3: TGTGCCAGCAGTCCCGGGACAGGGGGCGAACAGCCCCAGCATTTT. This gives the protein CASSPGTGGEQPQHF.

In its sample, this clonotype was seen a few times. The chain links TRBV27 to TRBJ2-7, with TRBD2 matching over 12 bases. CDR3 length: 15 residues. Germline-derived CDR1 and CDR2 are MNHEY and SMNVEV (reference sequence). Trimming at V came to 2 bases and at J to 5 bases, leaving 4 bases not matched to a gene. The CDR3 sequence: CASSLTSGRMNEQYF. The CDR3 DNA follows: TGTGCCAGCAGTTTAACTAGCGGGAGGATGAACGAGCAGTACTTC.

The chain combines TRBV15 with TRBJ1-2; 7 nucleotides line up with TRBD1. CDR1 and CDR2 (germline): LNHNV, YYDKDF (reference sequence). The CDR3 runs 15 residues. After removal of 0 bases from V and 5 bases from J, the junction contained 6 bases not matched to a gene. The CDR3: CATSRDTGAAYGYTF. CDR3 coding DNA: TGTGCCACCAGCAGAGATACAGGGGCCGCATATGGCTACACCTTC. The full variable domain, its missing parts supplied by reference TRBV15 and TRBJ1-2, is DAMVIQNPRYQVTQFGKPVTLSCSQTLNHNVMYWYQQKSSQAPKLLFHYYDKDFNNEADTPDNFQSRRPNTSFCFLDIRSPGLGDTAMYLCATSRDTGAAYGYTFGSGTRLTVV.

This sequence joins TRBV7-6 and TRBJ2-1; D is ambiguous. The CDR3 is 16 residues long. Germline CDR1 is SGHVS and CDR2 is FNYEAQ. V lost 1 base and J 0 bases, leaving 10 bases between the germline ends. The CDR3 region is CASSLVSTSSYNEQFF. The CDR3 bases are TGTGCCAGCAGCTTAGTGTCAACGAGCTCCTACAATGAGCAGTTCTTC.

The rearrangement joins TRBV4-1 to TRBJ1-4; 9 nucleotides agree with TRBD1. J lost 8 bases, V lost 5 bases, and 15 bases had no gene match. CDR1 is MGHRA and CDR2 is YSYEKL in the germline V gene. CDR3 size: 17 residues. Here the CDR3 reads CASSYPTTGGAREKLFF. In DNA, the CDR3 is TGCGCCAGCAGCTACCCTACAACAGGGGGCGCAAGGGAAAAACTGTTTTTT.

This clonotype has only a few counts. The chain employs TRBV24-1 and TRBJ2-5; 10 bases fit TRBD2. V lost 10 bases and J lost 2; bases outside the gene matches: 3. The CDR3 totals 13 residues. Germline CDR1 and CDR2: KGHDR and SFDVKD. Here the CDR3 reads CATQLAGQETQYF. The DNA for the CDR3 is TGTGCCACACAACTAGCGGGGCAAGAGACCCAGTACTTC.

The sample holds a few counts of this clonotype. V is TRBV2 and J is TRBJ2-3; the D gene could be TRBD1 or TRBD2 (5 bases each). The germline V and J ends were trimmed by 4 bases and 7 bases, with 12 bases remaining between them. The CDR3 has 13 residues. CDR1 and CDR2 from the germline V gene are SNHLY and FYNNEI. CDR3 sequence reads: CASSGRGGYTQYF. The CDR3 DNA sequence: TGTGCCAGCAGTGGGCGTGGGGGTTATACGCAGTATTTT.